The T cell receptor (beta chain) under discussion was sequenced for a study of blood T cells in healthy people across ages. Germline CDR1 is SGHTA and CDR2 is FQGTGA. The length of the CDR3 is 13 residues. V was trimmed by 6 bases and J by 10 bases, leaving 16 bases between them. The table lists this clonotype with many counts. Primers used in a second PCR of roughly 6 to 11 cycles were a sample-barcoded 5' primer and a J-beta primer mix. Each cDNA molecule carried a tag from a template-switch adaptor that contained 12 random nucleotides. Via MiXCR, TCRdb re-called the 5' RACE reads, giving one row per CDR3 protein. The data show some 710,000 distinct CDR3 sequences, around 45% seen once. Donors were systemically healthy Caucasian individuals from Russia aged about 6 to 100 years.

The genes are TRBV7-3 and TRBJ2-1; unclear D gene. The receptor comes from an elderly man in good health. The sequenced material came from blood. CDR3 protein: CASSPRLLGEQFF. CDR3 DNA: TGTGCCAGCAGTCCTCGACTCCTGGGGGAGCAGTTCTTC. Drawing the rest from reference TRBV7-3 and TRBJ2-1, the complete variable domain is GAGVSQTPSNKVTEKGKYVELRCDPISGHTALYWYRQSLGQGPEFLIYFQGTGAADDSGLPNDRFFAVRPEGSVSTLKIQRTERGDSAVYLCASSPRLLGEQFFGPGTRLTVL.